The 32 T cell receptor beta chains in this list originate from one sample, sequenced in a study of cytomegalovirus exposure and HLA in healthy donors (dated by TCRdb to about 2017). Library prep was done by the immunoSEQ multiplex PCR assay. For the multiplex PCR, a mixture combining 60 forward primers for TCR Vbeta segments and 13 reverse primers for TCR Jbeta segments was used. TCRdb provides this immuneACCESS table in a form limited to in-frame rearrangements. Some clones are lacking; in checked studies, under half of them reflect an unresolved V gene, and why the rest are absent is not known. Across this sample there are roughly 150,000 clones, with about 72% seen only once. Around 2.2% of the sample comes from the top ten. Sequences were obtained from PBMCs. The receptor source for this set is a man aged 35 to 55 in good health and CMV-seronegative.

The chain links TRBV9 to TRBJ2-1; 8 bases map to TRBD2. Germline CDR1 SGDLS, CDR2 YYNGEE. The CDR3 runs 16 residues. Unmatched junction bases numbered 9, after V lost 3 bases and J lost 4 bases. In DNA, the CDR3 is TGTGCCAGCAGCGACCCGATTAGCGGGGTTTACAATGAGCAGTTCTTC. This translates into CASSDPISGVYNEQFF.

The rearrangement links TRBV5-6 to TRBJ2-1, with a possible D match to TRBD2 (6 bases). The germline V gene encodes CDR1 SGHDT and CDR2 YYEEEE. V dropped 1 base and J dropped 7 bases, with 9 bases sitting between them. The CDR3 is 13 residues long. The CDR3 DNA sequence: TGTGCCAGCAGCTTGATCGGGAGTAATGAGCAGTTCTTC. It yields the protein CASSLIGSNEQFF.

The V and J genes are TRBV9 and TRBJ2-2, with TRBD2 matching 8 bases. J gave up 2 bases and V 1 base, and 1 base lay outside the gene matches. CDR3 length: 15 residues. Germline CDR1 SGDLS, CDR2 YYNGEE. CDR3 nucleotide sequence: TGTGCCAGCAGCGTAACTAGCGGAAACACCGGGGAGCTGTTTTTT. Protein sequence: CASSVTSGNTGELFF.

This chain connects TRBV28 to TRBJ2-7; 10 bases align to TRBD1. V lost 6 bases, J lost 3 bases, and 5 bases stayed unmatched. Germline CDR1 reads MDHEN; CDR2 reads SYDVKM. The CDR3 covers 14 residues. The CDR3 DNA reads as TGTGCCAGCAGGTGGACAGGGGGAAGCTACGAGCAGTACTTC. The encoded protein is CASRWTGGSYEQYF. The whole variable domain, remainder taken from reference TRBV28 and TRBJ2-7, is DVKVTQSSRYLVKRTGEKVFLECVQDMDHENMFWYRQDPGLGLRLIYFSYDVKMKEKGDIPEGYSVSREKKERFSLILESASTNQTSMYLCASRWTGGSYEQYFGPGTRLTVT.

This clone was observed a few times. J is TRBJ1-1 and V is TRBV7-8; the match to TRBD1 covers 7 bases. With V trimmed by 2 bases and J by 9 bases, 12 bases remained unmatched. In germline, CDR1 is SGHVS, CDR2 FQNEAQ. The CDR3 length is 15 residues. CDR3 in amino acids: CASSLLRTGAGKAFF. The DNA of the CDR3 is TGTGCCAGCAGCTTACTCCGTACAGGGGCAGGAAAAGCTTTCTTT.

The chain uses TRBV4-1 and TRBJ1-4; TRBD1 is a possible D gene (5 bases). Trimming took off 1 base at V and 1 base at J, with 13 bases between the two ends. This CDR3 region has 17 residues. Germline V CDR1 and CDR2: MGHRA, YSYEKL. CDR3 sequence (DNA): TGCGCCAGCAGCCAAGGGGGCAGGCTGATAACTAATGAAAAACTGTTTTTT. It codes for CASSQGGRLITNEKLFF.

V and J are TRBV4-1 and TRBJ1-5; D is unclear. Between the trimmed V and J ends, which lost 2 bases and 4 bases, there was a span of 9 bases. The CDR3 totals 14 residues. Germline V gives CDR1 MGHRA, CDR2 YSYEKL. CDR3 amino acids: CASSQPAENQPQHF. CDR3 sequence (DNA): TGCGCCAGCAGCCAACCGGCGGAAAATCAGCCCCAGCATTTT.

The count of this clone is one. This CDR3 is also generated by other DNA sequences in the sample. The chain has TRBV11-3 and TRBJ2-3; maybe TRBD1 (6 bases). CDR1 SGHNT and CDR2 YENEEA come from the germline V gene. V gave up 4 bases and J gave up 0 bases, with 8 bases separating them. The length of the CDR3 is 14 residues. DNA of the CDR3: TGTGCCAGCAGCTCCGGACAGAGCACAGATACGCAGTATTTT. As protein: CASSSGQSTDTQYF.

This rearrangement joins TRBV15 to TRBJ1-5; no firm D call. Germline loops: CDR1 LNHNV, CDR2 YYDKDF (reference sequence). V was pared by 5 bases and J by 6 bases, with 8 bases between. CDR3 length equals 12 residues. The DNA for the CDR3 is TGTGCCACCAGCCTAATCGGTCAGCCCCAGCATTTT. Amino acid sequence: CATSLIGQPQHF.

The V call is TRBV1, the J call TRBJ2-7; the table's D gene call, TRBD2, was not cross checked with the DNA. TRBV1 is deemed a pseudogene. The CDR3 covers 17 residues. This chain's CDR3 is CTSSQVPSKREFDEQYF. DNA of the CDR3: TGCACCAGCAGCCAAGTCCCGTCTAAGCGGGAGTTCGACGAGCAGTACTTC.

The CDR3 loop reads CASSLVVQARGGSYEQYF. CDR3 coding DNA: TGTGCCAGCAGCTTAGTTGTTCAAGCCCGCGGGGGGTCCTACGAGCAGTACTTC. The gene calls are TRBV7-2 and TRBJ2-7; 8 nucleotides line up with TRBD2. The germline V gene encodes CDR1 SGHTA and CDR2 FQGNSA. Unmatched junction bases numbered 12, after V lost 1 base and J lost 1 base. The CDR3 covers 18 residues.

This clone appeared once. The chain combines TRBV27 with TRBJ1-1; D might be TRBD1 (5 bases). Trimming shortened V by 8 bases and J by 9 bases, and 16 bases separated the two germline ends. The CDR3 runs 12 residues. The germline gives CDR1 MNHEY, CDR2 SMNVEV (reference sequence). The CDR3 protein is CASLNTGGKAFF. For the CDR3, the DNA is TGTGCCAGCCTAAACACGGGGGGGAAAGCTTTCTTT.

The chain is built from TRBV5-4 and TRBJ2-3; 7 nucleotides agree with TRBD1. This CDR3 region has 16 residues. The germline gives CDR1 SGHNT, CDR2 YYREEE (reference sequence). The J segment lost 4 bases and the V segment lost 4 bases, leaving 12 bases of the junction unmatched. The CDR3 sequence is CASSPETGRVADTQYF. In nucleotides, the CDR3 is TGTGCCAGCAGCCCCGAGACAGGGCGTGTTGCAGATACGCAGTATTTT.

This clone was observed a single time. J is TRBJ2-2 and V is TRBV28, with TRBD2 matching 7 bases. The germline gives CDR1 MDHEN, CDR2 SYDVKM. The CDR3 is 16 amino acids. Trimming took 6 bases from V and 7 from J; bases not matched to a gene: 14. CDR3 region: CASRGRLALAGGELFF. Written as DNA, the CDR3 is TGTGCCAGCAGAGGGAGACTAGCCCTCGCCGGCGGGGAGCTGTTTTTT. The whole variable domain, remainder taken from reference TRBV28 and TRBJ2-2, is DVKVTQSSRYLVKRTGEKVFLECVQDMDHENMFWYRQDPGLGLRLIYFSYDVKMKEKGDIPEGYSVSREKKERFSLILESASTNQTSMYLCASRGRLALAGGELFFGEGSRLTVL.

Points on this clone: This sample also contains other DNA sequences that code for the same CDR3. This chain joins TRBV28 and TRBJ1-1; 8 nucleotides match TRBD1. CDR3 length: 16 amino acids. Germline CDR1 MDHEN, CDR2 SYDVKM. J was trimmed by 0 bases and V by 5 bases; bases with no gene match: 8. In nucleotides, the CDR3 is TGTGCCAGCAGTCGACAGGGGTTGGCTATGAACACTGAAGCTTTCTTT. This gives the protein CASSRQGLAMNTEAFF.

This chain connects TRBV19 to TRBJ2-7, with 8 positions matching TRBD1. With 5 bases clipped from V and 6 bases from J, the junction kept 12 bases outside the gene matches. The germline CDR1 and CDR2 sequences are LNHDA and SQIVND (reference sequence). The CDR3 has 15 amino acids. The CDR3 DNA reads TGTGCCAGTAGTCCCTTACGCGGACAGGGTTCCGAGCAGTACTTC. Amino acid sequence: CASSPLRGQGSEQYF. The variable domain in full, with the rest retrieved from reference TRBV19 and TRBJ2-7, is DGGITQSPKYLFRKEGQNVTLSCEQNLNHDAMYWYRQDPGQGLRLIYYSQIVNDFQKGDIAEGYSVSREKKESFPLTVTSAQKNPTAFYLCASSPLRGQGSEQYFGPGTRLTVT.

The chain couples TRBV19 to TRBJ1-3; D gene unclear. CDR1 LNHDA and CDR2 SQIVND come from the germline V gene (reference sequence). Deletions cut 5 bases from V and 0 bases from J, with 8 bases between. This CDR3 is built from 14 residues. Here the CDR3 DNA reads TGTGCCAGTAGTTTCGGTCGCTCTGGAAACACCATATATTTT. Protein: CASSFGRSGNTIYF.

This clone has just a few counts. The chain has TRBV5-1 and TRBJ2-5; 7 bases align to TRBD1. The CDR3 is 16 residues long. V dropped 0 bases and J dropped 0; count of bases not matched to a gene: 5. In germline, CDR1 is SGHRS, CDR2 YFSETQ. The CDR3 sequence is CASSLAGTVYQETQYF. The CDR3 DNA reads TGCGCCAGCAGCTTGGCGGGGACAGTATACCAAGAGACCCAGTACTTC. Supplemented by reference TRBV5-1 and TRBJ2-5, the full variable domain reads KAGVTQTPRYLIKTRGQQVTLSCSPISGHRSVSWYQQTPGQGLQFLFEYFSETQRNKGNFPGRFSGRQFSNSRSEMNVSTLELGDSALYLCASSLAGTVYQETQYFGPGTRLLVL.

The V call is TRBV5-1, the J call TRBJ1-1, with TRBD1 matching over 7 bases. V shed 5 bases and J 1 base; nucleotides not matched to a gene: 5. CDR3 size: 14 residues. From germline, CDR1 is SGHRS and CDR2 YFSETQ. DNA for the CDR3: TGCGCCAGCAGTGAACAGGGGACGAACACTGAAGCTTTCTTT. It translates to CASSEQGTNTEAFF.

The rearrangement joins TRBV9 to TRBJ2-1; TRBD2 matches at 12 bases. The ends lost 2 bases at V and 3 bases at J; junction bases unmatched: 0. The length of the CDR3 is 15 residues. Germline V CDR1 and CDR2: SGDLS, YYNGEE. CDR3 sequence: CASSVTSGGYNEQFF. Written as DNA, the CDR3 is TGTGCCAGCAGCGTGACTAGCGGGGGCTACAATGAGCAGTTCTTC.

This clone was observed a handful of times. The V call is TRBV11-3, the J call TRBJ2-7, with 8 bases fitting TRBD2. Germline V lookup: CDR1 SGHNT, CDR2 YENEEA. Losses at the gene ends were 3 bases for V and 5 bases for J; bases not matched to a gene: 6. The CDR3 sequence is 14 residues long. The CDR3 region has the DNA TGTGCCAGCAGCTTCAGCGGGAGTACAGACGAGCAGTACTTC. It codes for CASSFSGSTDEQYF.

This clone was seen a handful of times. This sequence joins TRBV7-5 and TRBJ2-3; the listed D gene, TRBD1, was not tested against the DNA. TRBV7-5 is reported as a pseudogene. This CDR3 is 16 amino acids long. In DNA, the CDR3 is TGTGTCAGAAGCCTAACCGGGACAGCCAGCACAGATACGCAGTATTTT. Residues: CVRSLTGTASTDTQYF.

The CDR3 DNA reads as TGCGCCAGCAGCCAAGGTCCAGGGTTAGAGACCCAGTACTTC. Amino acids: CASSQGPGLETQYF. The chain employs TRBV4-1 and TRBJ2-5, with D tentatively TRBD1 (5 bases). This CDR3 is 14 amino acids long. The germline V gene encodes CDR1 MGHRA and CDR2 YSYEKL. V lost 1 base and J lost 4, with 10 bases in between.

The gene calls are TRBV4-1 and TRBJ2-5; 9 bases fit TRBD2. The germline CDR1 and CDR2 sequences are MGHRA and YSYEKL. The CDR3 consists of 15 residues. The V segment lost 0 bases and the J segment 5 bases; nucleotides outside the gene matches: 4. CDR3 coding DNA: TGCGCCAGCAGCCAAGACCTAGCGGGGATGGAGACCCAGTACTTC. Its protein is CASSQDLAGMETQYF.

The chain couples TRBV5-1 to TRBJ1-3, with D uncertain. CDR1 is SGHRS, CDR2 YFSETQ, per germline. The CDR3 has 15 residues. V was cut by 1 base and J by 0 bases, with 8 bases left in between. The CDR3 region is CASSLSGRSGNTIYF. CDR3 DNA sequence: TGCGCCAGCAGCTTGTCCGGTCGCTCTGGAAACACCATATATTTT.

This chain uses TRBV28 with TRBJ1-1, with D unresolved. The V end lost 2 bases, the J end lost 2 bases, and 12 bases lay between the germline ends. CDR1 is MDHEN, CDR2 SYDVKM, per germline. The CDR3 is 15 residues long. CDR3 protein: CASSLRSGYNTEAFF. In DNA, the CDR3 is TGTGCCAGCAGTTTACGCTCCGGTTACAACACTGAAGCTTTCTTT.

There are a few counts of this clone. V gene TRBV13 combines with J gene TRBJ2-1; 13 bases align to TRBD2. The V gene's germline CDR1 is PRHDT and CDR2 FYEKMQ (reference sequence). The CDR3 length is 16 residues. With 6 bases clipped from V and 2 bases from J, the junction kept 4 bases outside the gene matches. The chain's CDR3 is CASSSGTSGTYNEQFF. CDR3 coding DNA: TGTGCCAGCAGTTCCGGGACTAGCGGGACCTACAATGAGCAGTTCTTC.

V usage is TRBV15 and J usage is TRBJ2-1; 7 bases match TRBD2. Germline CDR1 and CDR2: LNHNV and YYDKDF (reference sequence). V lost 5 bases, J lost 7 bases, and 2 bases stayed unmatched. The CDR3 consists of 12 residues. This chain's CDR3 is CATSYSGNEQFF. The CDR3 DNA is TGTGCCACCAGCTATAGCGGGAATGAGCAGTTCTTC.

This rearrangement joins TRBV6-5 to TRBJ2-2; D unclear. The CDR3 length is 14 residues. CDR1 MNHEY and CDR2 SVGAGI come from the germline V gene. The V gene lost 3 bases and the J gene lost 3 bases, with 8 bases spanning the gap. This chain's CDR3 is CASSYGSYTGELFF. Here the CDR3 DNA reads TGTGCCAGCAGTTATGGCAGTTACACCGGGGAGCTGTTTTTT.

This clone has a single count. The V call is TRBV5-1, the J call TRBJ2-1, with D perhaps TRBD2 (5 bases). Germline V gene data show CDR1 as SGHRS and CDR2 as YFSETQ. This CDR3 is 12 amino acids long. V dropped 0 bases and J dropped 10 bases, with 8 bases sitting between them. CDR3 DNA: TGCGCCAGCAGCTTGGTGCCGGGAGAGCAGTTCTTC. This codes for CASSLVPGEQFF.

The chain uses TRBV19 and TRBJ1-6; TRBD1 is a possible D gene (6 bases). CDR1 is LNHDA and CDR2 is SQIVND in the germline V gene (reference sequence). The length of the CDR3 is 13 residues. V gave up 9 bases and J gave up 13 bases, with 19 bases separating them. The CDR3 bases are TGTGCCAGCCGTCAGGGGATACAATTTCCCCTCCACTTT. This encodes CASRQGIQFPLHF.

V gene TRBV9 combines with J gene TRBJ2-3; 8 nucleotides agree with TRBD2. Germline lookup yields CDR1 SGDLS and CDR2 YYNGEE. The CDR3 length is 14 residues. V lost 3 bases, J lost 1 base, and 1 base stayed unmatched. CDR3 nucleotide sequence: TGTGCCAGCAGCGCACTAGCGGGCACAGATACGCAGTATTTT. Its translation is CASSALAGTDTQYF.